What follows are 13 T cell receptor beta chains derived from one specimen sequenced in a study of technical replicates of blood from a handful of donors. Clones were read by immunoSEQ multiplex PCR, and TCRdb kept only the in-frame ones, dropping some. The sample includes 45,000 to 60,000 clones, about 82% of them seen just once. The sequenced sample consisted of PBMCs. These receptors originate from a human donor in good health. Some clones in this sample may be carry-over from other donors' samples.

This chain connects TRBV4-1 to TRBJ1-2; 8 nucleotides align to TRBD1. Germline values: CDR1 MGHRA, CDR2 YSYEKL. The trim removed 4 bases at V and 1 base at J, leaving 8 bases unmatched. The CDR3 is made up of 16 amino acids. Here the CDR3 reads CASSLPQGASNYGYTF. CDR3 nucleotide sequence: TGCGCCAGCAGCCTTCCGCAGGGGGCGAGTAACTATGGCTACACCTTC.

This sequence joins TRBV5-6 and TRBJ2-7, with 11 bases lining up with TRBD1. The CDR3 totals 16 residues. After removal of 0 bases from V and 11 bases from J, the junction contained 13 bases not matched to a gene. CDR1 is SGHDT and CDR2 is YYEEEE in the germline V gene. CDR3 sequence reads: CASSLARTGGVGREYF. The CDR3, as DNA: TGTGCCAGCAGCTTGGCGAGGACAGGGGGCGTGGGCAGGGAGTACTTC.

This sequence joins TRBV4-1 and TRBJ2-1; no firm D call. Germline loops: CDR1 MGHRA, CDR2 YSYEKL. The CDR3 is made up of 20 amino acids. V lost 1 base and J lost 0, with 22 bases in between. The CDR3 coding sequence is TGCGCCAGCAGCCAAGCCCCAACCCGAAAAACCGAGAGCTCCTACAATGAGCAGTTCTTC. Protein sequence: CASSQAPTRKTESSYNEQFF.

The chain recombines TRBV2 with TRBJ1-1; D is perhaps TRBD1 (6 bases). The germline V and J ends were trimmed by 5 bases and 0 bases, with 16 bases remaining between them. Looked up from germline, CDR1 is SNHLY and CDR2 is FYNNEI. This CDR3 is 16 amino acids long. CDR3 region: CASSSQRGGVNTEAFF. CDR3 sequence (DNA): TGTGCCAGCAGTAGCCAGAGGGGGGGCGTGAACACTGAAGCTTTCTTT.

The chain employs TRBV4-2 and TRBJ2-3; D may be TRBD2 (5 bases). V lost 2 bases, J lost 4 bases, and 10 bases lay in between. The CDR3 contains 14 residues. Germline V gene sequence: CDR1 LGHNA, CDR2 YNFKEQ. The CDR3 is CASSQTSSADTQYF. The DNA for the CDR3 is TGTGCCAGCAGCCAAACTAGTAGTGCAGATACGCAGTATTTT.

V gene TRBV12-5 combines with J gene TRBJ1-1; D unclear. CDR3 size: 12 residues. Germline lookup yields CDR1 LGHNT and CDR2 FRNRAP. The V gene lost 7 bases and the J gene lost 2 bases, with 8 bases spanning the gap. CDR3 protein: CASAVTNTEAFF. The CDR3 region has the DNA TGTGCTAGTGCGGTAACTAACACTGAAGCTTTCTTT.

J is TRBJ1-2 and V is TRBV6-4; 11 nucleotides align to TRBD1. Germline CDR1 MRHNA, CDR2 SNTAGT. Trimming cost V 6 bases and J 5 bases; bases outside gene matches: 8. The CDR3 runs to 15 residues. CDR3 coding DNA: TGTGCCAGCAGCCAGGGGACAGGGGGAAGTTATGGCTACACCTTC. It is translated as CASSQGTGGSYGYTF.

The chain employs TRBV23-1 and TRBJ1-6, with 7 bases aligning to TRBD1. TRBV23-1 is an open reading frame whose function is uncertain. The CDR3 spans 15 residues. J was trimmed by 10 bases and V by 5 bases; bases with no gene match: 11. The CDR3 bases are TGCGCCAGCAGTAACCGGGACAGTTCCTTCTCACCCCTCCACTTT. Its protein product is CASSNRDSSFSPLHF.

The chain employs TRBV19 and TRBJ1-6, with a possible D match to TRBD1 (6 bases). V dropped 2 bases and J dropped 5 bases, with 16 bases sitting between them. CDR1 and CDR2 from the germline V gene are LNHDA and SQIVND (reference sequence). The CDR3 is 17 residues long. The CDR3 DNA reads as TGTGCCAGTAGTATATCAGGGGCCCTAAAGAATAATTCACCCCTCCACTTT. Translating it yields CASSISGALKNNSPLHF.

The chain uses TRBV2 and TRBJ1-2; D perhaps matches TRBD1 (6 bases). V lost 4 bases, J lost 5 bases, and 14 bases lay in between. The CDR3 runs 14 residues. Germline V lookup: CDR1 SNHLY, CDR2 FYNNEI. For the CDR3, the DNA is TGTGCCAGCAGTGGTGGACAGCCTGGGTATGGCTACACCTTC. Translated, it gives CASSGGQPGYGYTF.

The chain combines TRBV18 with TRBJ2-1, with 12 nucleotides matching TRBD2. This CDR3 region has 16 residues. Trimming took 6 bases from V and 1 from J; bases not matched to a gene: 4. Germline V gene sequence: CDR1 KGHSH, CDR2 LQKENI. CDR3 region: CASSYGTSGSYNEQFF. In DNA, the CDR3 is TGTGCCAGCTCTTACGGGACTAGCGGGTCCTACAATGAGCAGTTCTTC.

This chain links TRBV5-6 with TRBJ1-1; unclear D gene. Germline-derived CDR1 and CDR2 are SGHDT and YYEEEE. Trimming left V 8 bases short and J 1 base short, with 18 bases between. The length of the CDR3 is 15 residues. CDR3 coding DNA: TGTGCCAGTGCCGAGGGCGGGCGGAAGAACACTGAAGCTTTCTTT. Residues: CASAEGGRKNTEAFF.

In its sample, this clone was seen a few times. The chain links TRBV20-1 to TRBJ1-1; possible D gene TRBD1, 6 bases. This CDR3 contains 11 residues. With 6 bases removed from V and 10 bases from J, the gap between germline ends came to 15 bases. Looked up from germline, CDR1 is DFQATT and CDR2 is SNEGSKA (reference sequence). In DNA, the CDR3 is TGCAGTGCCCAGGGGTTTCCTGGAGCTTTCTTT. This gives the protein CSAQGFPGAFF.